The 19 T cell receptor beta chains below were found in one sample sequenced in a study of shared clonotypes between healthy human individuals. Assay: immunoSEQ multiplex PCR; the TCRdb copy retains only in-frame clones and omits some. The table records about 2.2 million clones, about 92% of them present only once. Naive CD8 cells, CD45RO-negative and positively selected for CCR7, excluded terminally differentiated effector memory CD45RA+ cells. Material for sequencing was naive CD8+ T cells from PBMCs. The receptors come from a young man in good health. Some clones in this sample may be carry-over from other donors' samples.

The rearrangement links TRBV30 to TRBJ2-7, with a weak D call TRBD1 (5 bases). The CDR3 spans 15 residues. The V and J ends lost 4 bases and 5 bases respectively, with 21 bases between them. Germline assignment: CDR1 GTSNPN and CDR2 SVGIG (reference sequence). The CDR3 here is CAWTLQRQGNHEQYF. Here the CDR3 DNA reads TGTGCCTGGACCCTCCAACGGCAGGGAAACCACGAGCAGTACTTC.

The CDR3, as DNA: TGTGCCAGTAAGGGTAGTGGCGTCCCTAACTATGGCTACACCTTC. Residues: CASKGSGVPNYGYTF. The chain couples TRBV19 to TRBJ1-2; D remains ambiguous. This CDR3 is 15 amino acids long. Germline assignment: CDR1 LNHDA and CDR2 SQIVND (reference sequence). V was pared by 7 bases and J by 0 bases, with 15 bases between.

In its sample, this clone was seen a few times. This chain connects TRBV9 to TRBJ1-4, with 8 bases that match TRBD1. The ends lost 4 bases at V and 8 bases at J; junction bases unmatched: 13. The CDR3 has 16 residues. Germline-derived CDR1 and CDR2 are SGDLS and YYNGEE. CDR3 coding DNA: TGTGCCAGCAGCACTCACCCGGGACAGGTCAGGGAAAAACTGTTTTTT. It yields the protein CASSTHPGQVREKLFF.

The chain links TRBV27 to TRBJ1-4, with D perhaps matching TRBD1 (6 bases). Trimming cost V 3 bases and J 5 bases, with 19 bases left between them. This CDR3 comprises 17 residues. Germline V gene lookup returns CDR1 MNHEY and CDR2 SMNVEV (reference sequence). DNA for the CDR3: TGTGCCAGCAGTTTCTCACCCTACAGGGAAGCGAATGAAAAACTGTTTTTT. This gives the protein CASSFSPYREANEKLFF.

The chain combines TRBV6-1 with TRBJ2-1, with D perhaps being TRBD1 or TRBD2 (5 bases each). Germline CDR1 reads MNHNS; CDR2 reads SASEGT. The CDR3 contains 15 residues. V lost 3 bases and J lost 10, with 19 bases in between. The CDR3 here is CASSDPGPIPVEQFF. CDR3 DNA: TGTGCCAGCAGTGATCCGGGACCCATCCCCGTGGAGCAGTTCTTC.

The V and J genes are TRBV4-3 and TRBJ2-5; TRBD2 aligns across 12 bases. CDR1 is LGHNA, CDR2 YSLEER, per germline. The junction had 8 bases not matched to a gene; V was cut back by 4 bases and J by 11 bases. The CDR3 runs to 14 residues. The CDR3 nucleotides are TGCGCCAGCAGCCGCGGACTAGCGGGGCAAGAGCAGTACTTC. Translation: CASSRGLAGQEQYF.

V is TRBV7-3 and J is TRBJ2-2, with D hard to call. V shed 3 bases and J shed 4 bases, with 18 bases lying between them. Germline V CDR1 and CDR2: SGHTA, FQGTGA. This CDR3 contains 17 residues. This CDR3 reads CASSFHLSEPSTGELFF. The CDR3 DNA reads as TGTGCCAGCAGCTTCCACCTAAGCGAACCTAGCACCGGGGAGCTGTTTTTT.

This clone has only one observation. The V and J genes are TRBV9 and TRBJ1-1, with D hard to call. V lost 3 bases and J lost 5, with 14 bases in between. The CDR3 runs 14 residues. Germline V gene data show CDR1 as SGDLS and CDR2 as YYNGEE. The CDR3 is CASSALRTRTEAFF. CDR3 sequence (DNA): TGTGCCAGCAGCGCCCTCCGGACTCGGACTGAAGCTTTCTTT. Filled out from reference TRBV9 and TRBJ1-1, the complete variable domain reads DSGVTQTPKHLITATGQRVTLRCSPRSGDLSVYWYQQSLDQGLQFLIQYYNGEERAKGNILERFSAQQFPDLHSELNLSSLELGDSALYFCASSALRTRTEAFFGQGTRLTVV.

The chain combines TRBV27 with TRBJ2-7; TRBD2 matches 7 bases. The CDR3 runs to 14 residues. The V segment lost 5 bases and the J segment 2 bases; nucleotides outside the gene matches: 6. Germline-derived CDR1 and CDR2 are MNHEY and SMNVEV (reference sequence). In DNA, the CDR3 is TGTGCCAGCAGTCCGGGGGGACGGACCTACGAGCAGTACTTC. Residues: CASSPGGRTYEQYF.

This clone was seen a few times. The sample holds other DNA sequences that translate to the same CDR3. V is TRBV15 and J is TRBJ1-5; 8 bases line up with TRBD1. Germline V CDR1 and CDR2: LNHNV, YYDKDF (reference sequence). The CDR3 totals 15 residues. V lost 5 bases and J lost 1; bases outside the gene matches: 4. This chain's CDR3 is CATSRDRGSNQPQHF. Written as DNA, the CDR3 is TGTGCCACCAGCCGCGACAGGGGAAGCAATCAGCCCCAGCATTTT.

The CDR3 loop reads CASSLSKGQGGLNEKLFF. The CDR3 DNA is TGTGCCAGCAGTTTATCGAAGGGACAGGGGGGCCTTAATGAAAAACTGTTTTTT. This chain joins TRBV27 and TRBJ1-4; 11 positions agree with TRBD1. CDR3 length: 18 residues. V lost 0 bases, J lost 4 bases, and 7 bases stayed unmatched. Germline values: CDR1 MNHEY, CDR2 SMNVEV (reference sequence).

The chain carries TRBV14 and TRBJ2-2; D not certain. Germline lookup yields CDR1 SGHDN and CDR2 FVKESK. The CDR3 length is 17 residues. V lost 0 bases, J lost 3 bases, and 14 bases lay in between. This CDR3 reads CASSQDTRGRDTGELFF. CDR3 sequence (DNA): TGTGCCAGCAGCCAAGATACCCGAGGAAGGGACACCGGGGAGCTGTTTTTT.

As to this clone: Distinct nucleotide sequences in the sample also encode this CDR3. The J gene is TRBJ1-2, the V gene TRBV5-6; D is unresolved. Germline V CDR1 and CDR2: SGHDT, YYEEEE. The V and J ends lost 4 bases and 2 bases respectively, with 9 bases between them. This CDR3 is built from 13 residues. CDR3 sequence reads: CASSLDGNYGYTF. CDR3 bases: TGTGCCAGCAGCCTGGACGGAAACTATGGCTACACCTTC. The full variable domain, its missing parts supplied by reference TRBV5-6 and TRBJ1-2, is DAGVTQSPTHLIKTRGQQVTLRCSPKSGHDTVSWYQQALGQGPQFIFQYYEEEERQRGNFPDRFSGHQFPNYSSELNVNALLLGDSALYLCASSLDGNYGYTFGSGTRLTVV.

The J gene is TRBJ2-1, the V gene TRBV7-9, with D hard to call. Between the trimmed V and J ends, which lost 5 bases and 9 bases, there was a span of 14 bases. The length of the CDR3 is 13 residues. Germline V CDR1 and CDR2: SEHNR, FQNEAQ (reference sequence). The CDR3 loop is CASSASVIGEQFF. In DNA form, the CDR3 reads TGTGCCAGCAGCGCTAGTGTAATCGGTGAGCAGTTCTTC.

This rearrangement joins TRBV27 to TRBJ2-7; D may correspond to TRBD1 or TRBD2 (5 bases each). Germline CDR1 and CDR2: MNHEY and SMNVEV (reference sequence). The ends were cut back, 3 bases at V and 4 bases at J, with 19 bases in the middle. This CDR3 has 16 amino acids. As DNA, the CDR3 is TGTGCCAGCAGTTTTTCTGTCGGGACGCAAGCTTACGAGCAGTACTTC. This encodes CASSFSVGTQAYEQYF.

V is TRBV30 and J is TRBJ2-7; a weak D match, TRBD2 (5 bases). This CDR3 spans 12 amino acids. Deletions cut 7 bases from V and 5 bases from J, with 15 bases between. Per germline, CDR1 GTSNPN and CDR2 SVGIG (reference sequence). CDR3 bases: TGTGCCTCGATGGGGAGAAGGAACGAGCAGTACTTC. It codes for CASMGRRNEQYF.

DNA for the CDR3: TGTGCCAGCAGTGTACTTAGGACAGCAGACACGAACACCGGGGAGCTGTTTTTT. Translated, it gives CASSVLRTADTNTGELFF. The chain has TRBV6-1 and TRBJ2-2, with D possibly matching TRBD1 (6 bases). V gave up 4 bases and J gave up 0 bases, with 18 bases separating them. The CDR3 contains 18 residues. Germline V gives CDR1 MNHNS, CDR2 SASEGT.

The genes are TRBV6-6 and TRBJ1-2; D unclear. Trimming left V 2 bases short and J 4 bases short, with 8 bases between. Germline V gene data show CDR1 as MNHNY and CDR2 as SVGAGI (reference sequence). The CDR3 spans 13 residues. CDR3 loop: CASSYGIRYGYTF. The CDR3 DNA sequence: TGTGCCAGCAGTTACGGTATACGCTATGGCTACACCTTC.

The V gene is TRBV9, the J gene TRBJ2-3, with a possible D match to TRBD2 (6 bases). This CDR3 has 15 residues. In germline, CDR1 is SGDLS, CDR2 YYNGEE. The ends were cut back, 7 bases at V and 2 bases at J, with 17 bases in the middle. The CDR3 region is CASQKWAGSTDTQYF. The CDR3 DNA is TGTGCCAGCCAAAAGTGGGCGGGATCCACAGATACGCAGTATTTT.